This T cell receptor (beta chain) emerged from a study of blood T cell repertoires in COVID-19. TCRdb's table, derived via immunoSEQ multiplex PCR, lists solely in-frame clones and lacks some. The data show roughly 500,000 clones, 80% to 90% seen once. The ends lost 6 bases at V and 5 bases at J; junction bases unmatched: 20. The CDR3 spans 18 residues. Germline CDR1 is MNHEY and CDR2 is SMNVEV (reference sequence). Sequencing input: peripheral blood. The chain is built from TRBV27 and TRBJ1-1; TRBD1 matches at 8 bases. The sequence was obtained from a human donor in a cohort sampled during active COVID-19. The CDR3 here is CASRLTGTGGKRGTEAFF. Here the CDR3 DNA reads TGTGCCAGCAGACTAACCGGGACAGGCGGCAAGAGGGGGACTGAAGCTTTCTTT.